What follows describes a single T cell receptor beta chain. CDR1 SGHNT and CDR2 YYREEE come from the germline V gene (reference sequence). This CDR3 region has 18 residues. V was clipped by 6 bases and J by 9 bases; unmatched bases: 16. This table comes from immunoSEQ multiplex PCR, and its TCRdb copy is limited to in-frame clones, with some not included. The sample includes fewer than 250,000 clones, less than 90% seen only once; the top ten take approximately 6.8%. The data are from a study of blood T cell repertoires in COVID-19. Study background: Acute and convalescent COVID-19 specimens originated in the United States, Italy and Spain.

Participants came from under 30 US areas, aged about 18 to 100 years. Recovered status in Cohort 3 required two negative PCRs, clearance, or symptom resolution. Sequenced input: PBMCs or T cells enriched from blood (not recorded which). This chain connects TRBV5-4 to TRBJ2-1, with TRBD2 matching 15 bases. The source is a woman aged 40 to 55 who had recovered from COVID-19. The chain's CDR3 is CASTKGLAGGGLESEQFF. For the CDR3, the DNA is TGTGCCAGCACAAAGGGACTAGCGGGAGGCGGGTTAGAAAGTGAGCAGTTCTTC. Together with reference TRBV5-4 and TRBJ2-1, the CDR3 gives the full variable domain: ETGVTQSPTHLIKTRGQQVTLRCSSQSGHNTVSWYQQALGQGPQFIFQYYREEENGRGNFPPRFSGLQFPNYSSELNVNALELDDSALYLCASTKGLAGGGLESEQFFGPGTRLTVL.